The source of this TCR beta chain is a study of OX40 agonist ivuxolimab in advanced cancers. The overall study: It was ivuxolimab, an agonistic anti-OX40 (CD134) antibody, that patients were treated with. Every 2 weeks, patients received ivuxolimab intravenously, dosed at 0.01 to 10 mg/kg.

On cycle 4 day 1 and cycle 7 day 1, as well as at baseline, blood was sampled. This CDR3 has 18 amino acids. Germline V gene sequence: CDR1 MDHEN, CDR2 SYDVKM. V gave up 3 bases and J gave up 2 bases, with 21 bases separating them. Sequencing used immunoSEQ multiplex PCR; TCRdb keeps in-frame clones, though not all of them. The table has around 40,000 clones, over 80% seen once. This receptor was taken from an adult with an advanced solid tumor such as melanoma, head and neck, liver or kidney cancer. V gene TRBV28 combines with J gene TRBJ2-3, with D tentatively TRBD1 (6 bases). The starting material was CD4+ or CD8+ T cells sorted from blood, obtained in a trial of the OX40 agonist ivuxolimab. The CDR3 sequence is CASSFVMGSRGTTDTQYF. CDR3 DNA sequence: TGTGCCAGCAGTTTTGTCATGGGCTCAAGGGGGACCACAGATACGCAGTATTTT.